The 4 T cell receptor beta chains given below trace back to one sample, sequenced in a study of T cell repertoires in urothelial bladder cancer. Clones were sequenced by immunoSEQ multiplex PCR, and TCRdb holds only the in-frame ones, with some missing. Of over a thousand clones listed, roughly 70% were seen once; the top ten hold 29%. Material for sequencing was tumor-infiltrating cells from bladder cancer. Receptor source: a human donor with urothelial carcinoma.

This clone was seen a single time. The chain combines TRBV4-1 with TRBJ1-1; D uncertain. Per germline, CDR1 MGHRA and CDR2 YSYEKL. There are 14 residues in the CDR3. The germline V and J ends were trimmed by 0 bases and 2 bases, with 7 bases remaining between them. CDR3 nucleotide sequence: TGCGCCAGCAGCCAAGAGTCCCGAAACACTGAAGCTTTCTTT. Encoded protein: CASSQESRNTEAFF.

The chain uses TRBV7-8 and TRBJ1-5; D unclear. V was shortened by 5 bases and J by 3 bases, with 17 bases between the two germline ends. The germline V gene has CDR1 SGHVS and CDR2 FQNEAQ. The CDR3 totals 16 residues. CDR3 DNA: TGTGCCAGCAGCCGTCTGGCAGGAGCGGCCAATCAGCCCCAGCATTTT. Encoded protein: CASSRLAGAANQPQHF.

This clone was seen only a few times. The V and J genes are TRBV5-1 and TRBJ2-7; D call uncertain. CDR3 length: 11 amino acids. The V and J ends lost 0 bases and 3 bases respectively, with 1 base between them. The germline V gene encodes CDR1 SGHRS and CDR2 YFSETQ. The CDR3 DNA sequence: TGCGCCAGCAGCTTGGGCTACGAGCAGTACTTC. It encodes CASSLGYEQYF.

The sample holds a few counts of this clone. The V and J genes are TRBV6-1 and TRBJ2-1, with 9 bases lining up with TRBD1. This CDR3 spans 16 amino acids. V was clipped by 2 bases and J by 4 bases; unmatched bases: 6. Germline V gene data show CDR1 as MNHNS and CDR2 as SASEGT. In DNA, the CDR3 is TGTGCCAGCAGTGAAATACAGGGGGCAGGTTACAATGAGCAGTTCTTC. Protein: CASSEIQGAGYNEQFF.